This TCR beta chain emerged from a study of spatial heterogeneity in lung cancer. Study context: There were consistently more beta-chain sequences detected than alpha-chain sequences. Study findings and constraints: Tumors with more nonsynonymous mutations had more expanded intratumoral alpha and beta TCRs.

The CDR3 totals 14 residues. The germline gives CDR1 SGHNT, CDR2 YYREEE (reference sequence). V shed 0 bases and J shed 2 bases, with 8 bases lying between them. This clonotype has a count of ten or more. Its antigen remains unknown. This beta chain lies outside the target of a library built for alpha chains; its clone size means little. Time point given: sample taken at primary tumor resection. TCRdb reprocessed the 5' RACE reads with MiXCR, giving one entry per CDR3 protein. The data hold over 10,000 distinct CDR3 sequences, with approximately 4.8% observed a single time. The rearrangement links TRBV5-4 to TRBJ2-5; D is ambiguous. Sample: lung tumor tissue, taken at surgery. This TCR was sampled from a male donor with early-stage non-small cell lung cancer. CDR3 nucleotide sequence: TGTGCCAGCAGCTTGGTTGAACAGCAAGAGACCCAGTACTTC. This gives the protein CASSLVEQQETQYF.